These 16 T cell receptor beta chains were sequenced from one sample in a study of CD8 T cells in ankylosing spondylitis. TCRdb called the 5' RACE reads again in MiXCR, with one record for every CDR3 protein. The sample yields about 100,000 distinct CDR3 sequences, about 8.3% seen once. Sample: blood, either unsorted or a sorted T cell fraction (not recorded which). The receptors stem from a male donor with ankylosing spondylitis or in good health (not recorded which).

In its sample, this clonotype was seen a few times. CDR3 nucleotide sequence: TGTGCCAGCAGCTTAGTGGACCCCGTGGTCAATGAGCAGTTCTTC. Translated, it gives CASSLVDPVVNEQFF. The V gene is TRBV11-2, the J gene TRBJ2-1; D ambiguous. Per the germline V gene, CDR1 is SGHAT and CDR2 is FQNNGV. The CDR3 extends over 15 amino acids. V lost 1 base and J lost 6, with 13 bases in between.

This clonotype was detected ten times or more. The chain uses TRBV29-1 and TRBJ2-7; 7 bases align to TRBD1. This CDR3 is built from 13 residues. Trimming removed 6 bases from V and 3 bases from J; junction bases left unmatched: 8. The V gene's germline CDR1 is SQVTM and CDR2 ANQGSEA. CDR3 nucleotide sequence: TGCAGCGTAGTTACAACAGGGGACTACGAGCAGTACTTC. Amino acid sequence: CSVVTTGDYEQYF.

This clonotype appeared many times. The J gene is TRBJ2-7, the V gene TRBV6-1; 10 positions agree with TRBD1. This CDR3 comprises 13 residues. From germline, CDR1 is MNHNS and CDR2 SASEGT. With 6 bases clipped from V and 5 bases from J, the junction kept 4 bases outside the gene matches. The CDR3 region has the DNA TGTGCCAGCAGGGGACAGGGGAGGAACGAGCAGTACTTC. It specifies CASRGQGRNEQYF.

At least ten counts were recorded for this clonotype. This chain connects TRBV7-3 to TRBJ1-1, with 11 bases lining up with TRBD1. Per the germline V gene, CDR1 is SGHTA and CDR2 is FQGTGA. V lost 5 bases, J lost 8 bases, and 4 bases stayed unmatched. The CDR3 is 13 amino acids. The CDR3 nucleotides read TGTGCCAGCAGCCCGGACAGGGGGCGCGAAGCTTTCTTT. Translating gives CASSPDRGREAFF. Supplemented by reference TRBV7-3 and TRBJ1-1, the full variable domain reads GAGVSQTPSNKVTEKGKYVELRCDPISGHTALYWYRQSLGQGPEFLIYFQGTGAADDSGLPNDRFFAVRPEGSVSTLKIQRTERGDSAVYLCASSPDRGREAFFGQGTRLTVV.

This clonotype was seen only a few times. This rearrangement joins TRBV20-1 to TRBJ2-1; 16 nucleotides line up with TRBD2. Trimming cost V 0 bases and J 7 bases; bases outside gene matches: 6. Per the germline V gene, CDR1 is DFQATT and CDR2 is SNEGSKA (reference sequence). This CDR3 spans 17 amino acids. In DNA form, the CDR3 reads TGCAGTGCTAGAGATGTGGGACTAGCGGGGGGGTGGAATGAGCAGTTCTTC. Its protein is CSARDVGLAGGWNEQFF.

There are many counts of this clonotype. The CDR3 protein is CASSRVSTEAFF. DNA for the CDR3: TGTGCCAGCAGTCGGGTTTCCACTGAAGCTTTCTTT. The chain couples TRBV6-5 to TRBJ1-1, with unresolved D. From germline, CDR1 is MNHEY and CDR2 SVGAGI. Trimming left V 5 bases short and J 4 bases short, with 8 bases between. There are 12 residues in the CDR3.

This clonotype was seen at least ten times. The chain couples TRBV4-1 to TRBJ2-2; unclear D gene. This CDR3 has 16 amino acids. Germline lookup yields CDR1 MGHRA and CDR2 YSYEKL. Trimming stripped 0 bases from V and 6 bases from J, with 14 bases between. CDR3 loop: CASSQEGYTRAGELFF. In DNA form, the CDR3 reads TGCGCCAGCAGCCAAGAGGGATACACAAGGGCCGGGGAGCTGTTTTTT.

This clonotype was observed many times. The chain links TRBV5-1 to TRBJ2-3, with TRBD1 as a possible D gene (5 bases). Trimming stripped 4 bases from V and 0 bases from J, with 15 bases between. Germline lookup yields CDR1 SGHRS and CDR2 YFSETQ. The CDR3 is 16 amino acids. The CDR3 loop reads CASSQGHRSSTDTQYF. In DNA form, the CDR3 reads TGCGCCAGCAGCCAAGGACATCGATCCAGCACAGATACGCAGTATTTT.

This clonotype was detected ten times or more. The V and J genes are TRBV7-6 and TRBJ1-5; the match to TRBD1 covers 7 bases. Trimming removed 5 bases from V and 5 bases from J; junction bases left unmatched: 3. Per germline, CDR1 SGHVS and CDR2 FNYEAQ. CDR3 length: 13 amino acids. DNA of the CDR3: TGTGCCAGCAGCCAGGGGGACGATCAGCCCCAGCATTTT. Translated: CASSQGDDQPQHF.

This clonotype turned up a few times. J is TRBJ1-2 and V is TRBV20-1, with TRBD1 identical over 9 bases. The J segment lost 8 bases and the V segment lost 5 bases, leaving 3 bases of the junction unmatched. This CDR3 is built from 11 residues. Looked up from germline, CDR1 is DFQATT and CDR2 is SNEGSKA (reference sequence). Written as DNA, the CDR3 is TGCAGTGCTGGGGACAGGGCGGGCTACACCTTC. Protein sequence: CSAGDRAGYTF.

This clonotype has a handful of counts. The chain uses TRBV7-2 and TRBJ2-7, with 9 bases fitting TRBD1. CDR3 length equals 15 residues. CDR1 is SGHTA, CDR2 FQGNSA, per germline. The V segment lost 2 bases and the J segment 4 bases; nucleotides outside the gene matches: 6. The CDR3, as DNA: TGTGCCAGCAGCTTACTGGACAGGGGTGGATACGAGCAGTACTTC. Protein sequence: CASSLLDRGGYEQYF.

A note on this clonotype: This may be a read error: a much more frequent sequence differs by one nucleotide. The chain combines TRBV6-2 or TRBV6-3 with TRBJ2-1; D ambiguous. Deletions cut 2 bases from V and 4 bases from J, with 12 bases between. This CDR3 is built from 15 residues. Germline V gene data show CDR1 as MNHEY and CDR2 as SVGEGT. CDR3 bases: TGTGCCAGCAGTTACCCCACTGGCGGTTACAATGAGCAGTTCTTC. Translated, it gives CASSYPTGGYNEQFF.

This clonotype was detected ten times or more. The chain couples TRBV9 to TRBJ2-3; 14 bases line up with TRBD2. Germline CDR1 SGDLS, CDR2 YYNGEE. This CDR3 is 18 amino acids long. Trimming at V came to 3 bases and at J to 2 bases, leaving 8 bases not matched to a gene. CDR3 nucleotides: TGTGCCAGCAGCGCCCCCTCGACTAGCGGGGGGGACACAGATACGCAGTATTTT. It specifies CASSAPSTSGGDTDTQYF.

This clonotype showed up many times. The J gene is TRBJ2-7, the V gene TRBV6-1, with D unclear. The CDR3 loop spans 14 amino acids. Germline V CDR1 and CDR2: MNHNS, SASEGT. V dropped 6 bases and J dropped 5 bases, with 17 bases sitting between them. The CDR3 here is CASSPGGLYHEQYF. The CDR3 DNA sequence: TGTGCCAGCAGCCCCGGCGGCCTTTACCACGAGCAGTACTTC.

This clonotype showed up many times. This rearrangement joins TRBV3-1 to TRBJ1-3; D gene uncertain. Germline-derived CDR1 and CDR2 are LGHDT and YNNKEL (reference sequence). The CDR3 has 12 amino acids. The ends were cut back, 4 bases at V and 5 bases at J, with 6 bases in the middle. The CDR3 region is CASSPDRNTIYF. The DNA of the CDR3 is TGTGCCAGCAGCCCGGATCGAAACACCATATATTTT.

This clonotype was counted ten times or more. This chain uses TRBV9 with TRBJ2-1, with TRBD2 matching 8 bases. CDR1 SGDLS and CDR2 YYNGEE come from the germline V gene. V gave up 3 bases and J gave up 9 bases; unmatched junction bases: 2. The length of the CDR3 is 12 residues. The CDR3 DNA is TGTGCCAGCAGCGCCGGGGGGGTTGAGCAGTTCTTC. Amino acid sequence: CASSAGGVEQFF.